This T cell receptor beta chain is drawn from a study of patients and donors after allogeneic stem cell transplantation. This CDR3 has 15 amino acids. Germline assignment: CDR1 DFQATT and CDR2 SNEGSKA (reference sequence). V lost 5 bases, J lost 1 base, and 2 bases stayed unmatched. A single record per CDR3 protein comes from TCRdb applying MiXCR to the RT-PCR reads. The data contain 900,000 to 1,000,000 distinct CDR3 sequences, over 15% of them singletons. The source material was blood, either unsorted or a sorted T cell fraction (not recorded which). The chain recombines TRBV20-1 with TRBJ2-6; 10 nucleotides line up with TRBD1. The receptor's source is a human donor who was either an allogeneic HSCT recipient or a stem cell or donor lymphocyte infusion donor (not recorded which). It is not recorded whose cells these are; they may come from a transplant donor. CDR3 in DNA: TGCAGTGCTTGGGACAGGGGATCTGGGGCCAACGTCCTGACTTTC. This sequence encodes CSAWDRGSGANVLTF.